This T cell receptor (beta chain) was recorded in a study of blood T cell repertoires in COVID-19. Germline loops: CDR1 LGHNA, CDR2 YNFKEQ. V was cut by 5 bases and J by 2 bases, with 15 bases left in between. This CDR3 is built from 15 residues. Profiling relied on immunoSEQ multiplex PCR, and the TCRdb table lists in-frame clones only, not all of them. The sample consists of roughly 250,000 clones, about 85% of them appearing once. The chain employs TRBV4-2 and TRBJ2-5; tentatively, D is TRBD2 (6 bases). Sequencing was performed on PBMCs or T cells enriched from blood (not recorded which). The sequence was collected from a woman aged 25-40 years with acute COVID-19. The DNA for the CDR3 is TGTGCCAGCAGCTCAAGTCGGGGGACGCAAGAGACCCAGTACTTC. The encoded protein is CASSSSRGTQETQYF.